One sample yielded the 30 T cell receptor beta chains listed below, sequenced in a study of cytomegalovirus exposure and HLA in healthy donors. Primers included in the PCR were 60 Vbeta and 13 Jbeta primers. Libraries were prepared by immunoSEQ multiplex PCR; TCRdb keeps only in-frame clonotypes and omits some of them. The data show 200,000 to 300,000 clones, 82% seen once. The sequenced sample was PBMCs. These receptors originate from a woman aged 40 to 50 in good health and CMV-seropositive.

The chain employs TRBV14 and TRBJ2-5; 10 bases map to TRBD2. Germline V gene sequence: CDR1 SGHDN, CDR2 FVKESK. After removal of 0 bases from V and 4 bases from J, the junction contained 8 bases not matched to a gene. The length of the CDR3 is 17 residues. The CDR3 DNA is TGTGCCAGCAGCCAAGAATATGGGCTAGCGGGAGTAGAGACCCAGTACTTC. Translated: CASSQEYGLAGVETQYF.

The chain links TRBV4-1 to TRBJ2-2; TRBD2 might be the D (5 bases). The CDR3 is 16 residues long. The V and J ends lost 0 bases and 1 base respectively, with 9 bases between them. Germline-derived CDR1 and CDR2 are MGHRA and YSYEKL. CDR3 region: CASSQELGRNTGELFF. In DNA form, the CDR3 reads TGCGCCAGCAGCCAAGAACTAGGAAGGAACACCGGGGAGCTGTTTTTT.

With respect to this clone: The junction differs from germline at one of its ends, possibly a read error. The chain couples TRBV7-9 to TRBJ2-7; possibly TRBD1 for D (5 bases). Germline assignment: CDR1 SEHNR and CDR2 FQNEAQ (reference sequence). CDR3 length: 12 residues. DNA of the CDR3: TGTTCCAGCAGCAGCCAGGGTTACGAGCAGTACTTC. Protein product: CSSSSQGYEQYF.

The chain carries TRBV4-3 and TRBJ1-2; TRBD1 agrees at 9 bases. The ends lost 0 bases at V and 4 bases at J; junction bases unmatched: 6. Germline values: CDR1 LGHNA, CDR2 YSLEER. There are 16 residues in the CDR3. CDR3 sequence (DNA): TGCGCCAGCAGCCAAGATCGACAGGGGGAAATCTATGGCTACACCTTC. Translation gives CASSQDRQGEIYGYTF.

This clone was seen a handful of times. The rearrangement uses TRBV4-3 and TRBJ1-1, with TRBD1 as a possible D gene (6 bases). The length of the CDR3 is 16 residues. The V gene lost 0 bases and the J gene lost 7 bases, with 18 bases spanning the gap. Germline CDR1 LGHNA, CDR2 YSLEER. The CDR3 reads CASSQDGVTGSGEAFF. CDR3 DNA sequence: TGCGCCAGCAGCCAAGATGGAGTAACAGGGAGCGGTGAAGCTTTCTTT.

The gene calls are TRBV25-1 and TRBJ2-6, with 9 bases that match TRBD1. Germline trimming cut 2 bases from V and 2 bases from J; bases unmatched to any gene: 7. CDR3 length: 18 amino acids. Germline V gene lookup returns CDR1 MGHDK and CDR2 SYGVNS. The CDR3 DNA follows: TGTGCCAGCAGTGAAATAACAGGGGGCAGCGCTGGGGCCAACGTCCTGACTTTC. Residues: CASSEITGGSAGANVLTF.

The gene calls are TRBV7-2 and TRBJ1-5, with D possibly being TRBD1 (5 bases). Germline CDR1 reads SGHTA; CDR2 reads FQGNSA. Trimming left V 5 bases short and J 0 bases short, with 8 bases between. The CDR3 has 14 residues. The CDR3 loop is CASSPGVSNQPQHF. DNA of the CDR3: TGTGCCAGCAGCCCGGGGGTTAGCAATCAGCCCCAGCATTTT.

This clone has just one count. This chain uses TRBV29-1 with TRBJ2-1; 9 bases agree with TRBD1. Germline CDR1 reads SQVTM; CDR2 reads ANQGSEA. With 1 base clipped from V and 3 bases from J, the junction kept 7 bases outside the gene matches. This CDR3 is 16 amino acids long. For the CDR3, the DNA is TGCAGCGTTGAAGGTCTCCGGGACAGGGACTACAATGAGCAGTTCTTC. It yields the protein CSVEGLRDRDYNEQFF.

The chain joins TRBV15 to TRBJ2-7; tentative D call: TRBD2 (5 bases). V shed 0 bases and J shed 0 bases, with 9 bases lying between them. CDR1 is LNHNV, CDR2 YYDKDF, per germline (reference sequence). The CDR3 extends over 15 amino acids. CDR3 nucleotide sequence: TGTGCCACCAGCAGAGATCCTGGGAGCTCCTACGAGCAGTACTTC. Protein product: CATSRDPGSSYEQYF.

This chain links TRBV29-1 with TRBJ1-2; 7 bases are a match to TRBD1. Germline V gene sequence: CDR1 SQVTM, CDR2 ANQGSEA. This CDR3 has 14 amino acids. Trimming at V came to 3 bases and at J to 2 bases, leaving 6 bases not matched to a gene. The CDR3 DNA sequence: TGCAGCGTTGATAAGGGGGCCGTAAACTATGGCTACACCTTC. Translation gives CSVDKGAVNYGYTF. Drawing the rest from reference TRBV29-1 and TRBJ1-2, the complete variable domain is SAVISQKPSRDICQRGTSLTIQCQVDSQVTMMFWYRQQPGQSLTLIATANQGSEATYESGFVIDKFPISRPNLTFSTLTVSNMSPEDSSIYLCSVDKGAVNYGYTFGSGTRLTVV.

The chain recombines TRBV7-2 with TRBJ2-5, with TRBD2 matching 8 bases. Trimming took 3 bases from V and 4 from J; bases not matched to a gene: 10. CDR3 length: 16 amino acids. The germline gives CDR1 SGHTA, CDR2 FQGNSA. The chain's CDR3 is CASSFRRAGVLETQYF. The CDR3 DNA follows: TGTGCCAGCAGCTTCCGTCGAGCGGGAGTCCTAGAGACCCAGTACTTC.

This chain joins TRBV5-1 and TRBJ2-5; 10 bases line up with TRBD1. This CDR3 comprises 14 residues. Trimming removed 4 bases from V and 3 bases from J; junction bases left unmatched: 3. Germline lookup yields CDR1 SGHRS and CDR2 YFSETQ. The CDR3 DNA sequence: TGCGCCAGCAGCCAGGGACAGGGGAAAGAGACCCAGTACTTC. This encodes CASSQGQGKETQYF.

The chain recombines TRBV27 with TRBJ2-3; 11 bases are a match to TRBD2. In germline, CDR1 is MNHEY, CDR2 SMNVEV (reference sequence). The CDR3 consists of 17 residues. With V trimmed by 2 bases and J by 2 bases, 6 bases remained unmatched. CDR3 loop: CASSLKTSGTYTDTQYF. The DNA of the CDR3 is TGTGCCAGCAGTTTAAAGACTAGCGGGACTTACACAGATACGCAGTATTTT.

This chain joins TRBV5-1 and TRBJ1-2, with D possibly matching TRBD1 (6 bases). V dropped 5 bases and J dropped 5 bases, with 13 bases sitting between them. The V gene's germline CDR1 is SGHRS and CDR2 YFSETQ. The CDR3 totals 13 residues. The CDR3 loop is CASSPEGEYGYTF. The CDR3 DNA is TGCGCCAGCAGTCCCGAGGGGGAATATGGCTACACCTTC. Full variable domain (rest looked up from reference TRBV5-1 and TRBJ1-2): KAGVTQTPRYLIKTRGQQVTLSCSPISGHRSVSWYQQTPGQGLQFLFEYFSETQRNKGNFPGRFSGRQFSNSRSEMNVSTLELGDSALYLCASSPEGEYGYTFGSGTRLTVV.

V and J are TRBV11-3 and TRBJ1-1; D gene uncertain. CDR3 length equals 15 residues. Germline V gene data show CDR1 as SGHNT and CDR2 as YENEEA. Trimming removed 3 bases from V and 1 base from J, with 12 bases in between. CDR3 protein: CASSFGGLENTEAFF. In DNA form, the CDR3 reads TGTGCCAGCAGCTTCGGCGGCCTCGAGAACACTGAAGCTTTCTTT.

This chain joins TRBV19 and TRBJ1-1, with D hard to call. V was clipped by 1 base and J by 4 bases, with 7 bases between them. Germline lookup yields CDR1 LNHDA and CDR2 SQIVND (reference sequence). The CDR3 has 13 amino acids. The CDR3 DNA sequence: TGTGCCAGTAGTATAGTAGCCAGCACTGAAGCTTTCTTT. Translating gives CASSIVASTEAFF.

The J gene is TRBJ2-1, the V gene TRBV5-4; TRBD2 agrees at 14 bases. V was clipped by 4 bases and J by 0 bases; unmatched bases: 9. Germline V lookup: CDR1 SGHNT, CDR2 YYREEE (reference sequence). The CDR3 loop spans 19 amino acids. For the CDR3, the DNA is TGTGCCAGCAGCGGGGGGACTAGCGGGGGTCAAAGCTCCTACAATGAGCAGTTCTTC. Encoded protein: CASSGGTSGGQSSYNEQFF.

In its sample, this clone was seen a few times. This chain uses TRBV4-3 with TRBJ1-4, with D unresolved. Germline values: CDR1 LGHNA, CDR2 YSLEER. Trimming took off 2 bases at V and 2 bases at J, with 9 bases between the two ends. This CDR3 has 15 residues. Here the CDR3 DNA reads TGCGCCAGCAGCCAAAGTCCGGGGACTAATGAAAAACTGTTTTTT. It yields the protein CASSQSPGTNEKLFF.

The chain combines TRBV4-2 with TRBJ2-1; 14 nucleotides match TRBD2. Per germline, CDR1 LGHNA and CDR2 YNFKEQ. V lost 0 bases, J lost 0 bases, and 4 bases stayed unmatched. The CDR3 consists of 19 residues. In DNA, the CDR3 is TGTGCCAGCAGCCAAGATGGACTAGCGGGGGGACCCTCCTACAATGAGCAGTTCTTC. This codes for CASSQDGLAGGPSYNEQFF.

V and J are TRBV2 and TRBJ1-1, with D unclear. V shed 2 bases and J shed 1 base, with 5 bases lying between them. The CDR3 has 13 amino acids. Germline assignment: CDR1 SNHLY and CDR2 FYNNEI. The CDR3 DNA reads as TGTGCCAGCAGTGAACAACAGAACACTGAAGCTTTCTTT. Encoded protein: CASSEQQNTEAFF.

The CDR3 protein is CASSLGRPQGWGNTIYF. The CDR3 bases are TGTGCCAGCAGCTTGGGGAGACCACAGGGATGGGGCAACACCATATATTTT. The chain recombines TRBV11-3 with TRBJ1-3, with TRBD1 as a possible D gene (6 bases). The CDR3 is 17 amino acids. V was clipped by 3 bases and J by 7 bases, with 22 bases between them. From germline, CDR1 is SGHNT and CDR2 YENEEA. The whole variable domain, filled in from reference TRBV11-3 and TRBJ1-3, reads EAGVVQSPRYKIIEKKQPVAFWCNPISGHNTLYWYLQNLGQGPELLIRYENEEAVDDSQLPKDRFSAERLKGVDSTLKIQPAELGDSAVYLCASSLGRPQGWGNTIYFGEGSWLTVV.

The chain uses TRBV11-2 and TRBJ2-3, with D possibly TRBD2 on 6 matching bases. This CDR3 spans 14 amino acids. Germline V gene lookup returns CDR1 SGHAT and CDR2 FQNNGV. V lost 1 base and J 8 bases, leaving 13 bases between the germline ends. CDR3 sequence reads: CASSLVGTDRTQYF. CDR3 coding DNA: TGTGCCAGCAGCTTAGTGGGGACTGACCGTACGCAGTATTTT.

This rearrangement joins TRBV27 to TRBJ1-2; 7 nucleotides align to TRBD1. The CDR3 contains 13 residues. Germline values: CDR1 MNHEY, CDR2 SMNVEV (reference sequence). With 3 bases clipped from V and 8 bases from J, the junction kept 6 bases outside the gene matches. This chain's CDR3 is CASSLRQGGGYTF. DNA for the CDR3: TGTGCCAGCAGTTTGAGACAGGGTGGAGGCTACACCTTC.

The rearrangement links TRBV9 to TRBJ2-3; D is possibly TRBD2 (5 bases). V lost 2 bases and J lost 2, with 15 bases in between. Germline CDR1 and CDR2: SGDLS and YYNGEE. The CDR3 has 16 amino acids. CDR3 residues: CASSVGSGFSTDTQYF. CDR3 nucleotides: TGTGCCAGCAGCGTCGGGTCGGGGTTCTCCACAGATACGCAGTATTTT.

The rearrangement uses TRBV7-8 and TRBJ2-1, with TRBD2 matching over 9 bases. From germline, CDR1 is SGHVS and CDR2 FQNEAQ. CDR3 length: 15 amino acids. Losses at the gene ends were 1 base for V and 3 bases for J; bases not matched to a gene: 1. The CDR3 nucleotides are TGTGCCAGCAGCTTAGGACTAGCGGTCTACAATGAGCAGTTCTTC. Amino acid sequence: CASSLGLAVYNEQFF.

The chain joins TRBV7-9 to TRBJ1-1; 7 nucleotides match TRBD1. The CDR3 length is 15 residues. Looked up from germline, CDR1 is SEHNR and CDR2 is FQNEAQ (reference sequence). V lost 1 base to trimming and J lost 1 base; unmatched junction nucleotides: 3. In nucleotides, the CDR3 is TGTGCCAGCAGCTTAGACAGGGGAGAGAACACTGAAGCTTTCTTT. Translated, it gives CASSLDRGENTEAFF.

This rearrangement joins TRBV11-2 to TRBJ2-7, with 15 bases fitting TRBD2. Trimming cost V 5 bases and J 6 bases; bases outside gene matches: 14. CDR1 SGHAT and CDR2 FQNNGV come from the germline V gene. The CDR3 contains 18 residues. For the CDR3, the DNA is TGTGCCAGCAGCCACGGACTAGCGGGGGGGCCGAAGGGAGGCGAGCAGTACTTC. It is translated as CASSHGLAGGPKGGEQYF. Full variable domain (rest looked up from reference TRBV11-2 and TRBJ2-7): EAGVAQSPRYKIIEKRQSVAFWCNPISGHATLYWYQQILGQGPKLLIQFQNNGVVDDSQLPKDRFSAERLKGVDSTLKIQPAKLEDSAVYLCASSHGLAGGPKGGEQYFGPGTRLTVT.

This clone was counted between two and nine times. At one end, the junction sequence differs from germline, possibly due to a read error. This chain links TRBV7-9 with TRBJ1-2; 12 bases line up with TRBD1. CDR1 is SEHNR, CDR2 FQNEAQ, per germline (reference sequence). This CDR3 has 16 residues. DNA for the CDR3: TGTTCCAGCAGCTTCACGGGACAGGGGGCCGCCTATGGCTACACCTTC. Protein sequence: CSSSFTGQGAAYGYTF. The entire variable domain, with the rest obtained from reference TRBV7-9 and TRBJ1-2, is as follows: DTGVSQNPRHKITKRGQNVTFRCDPISEHNRLYWYRQTLGQGPEFLTYFQNEAQLEKSRLLSDRFSAERPKGSFSTLEIQRTEQGDSAMYLCSSSFTGQGAAYGYTFGSGTRLTVV.

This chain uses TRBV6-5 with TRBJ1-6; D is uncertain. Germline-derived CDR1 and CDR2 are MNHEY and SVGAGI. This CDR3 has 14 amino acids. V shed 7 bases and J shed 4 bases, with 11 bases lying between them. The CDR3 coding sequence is TGTGCCAGCACTCCAGAGGAGTATAATTCACCCCTCCACTTT. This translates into CASTPEEYNSPLHF.

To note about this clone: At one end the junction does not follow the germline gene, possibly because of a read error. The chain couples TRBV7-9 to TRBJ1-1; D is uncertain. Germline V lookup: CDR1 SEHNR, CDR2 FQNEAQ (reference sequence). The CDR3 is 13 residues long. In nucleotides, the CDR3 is TGTTCCAGCAGCCTCATGAGGAACACTGAAGCTTTCTTT. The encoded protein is CSSSLMRNTEAFF.